The 22 T cell receptor beta chains below were found in one sample sequenced in a study of siplizumab effects on memory and regulatory T cells. Assay: immunoSEQ multiplex PCR; the TCRdb copy retains only in-frame clones and omits some. Here the sample spans 95,000 to 100,000 clones, 85% to 95% being singletons. The sequencing input was non-Treg CD4+ T cells sorted from blood. These TCRs come from a human donor in good health.

The rearrangement uses TRBV11-3 and TRBJ2-1; 8 bases are shared with TRBD2. This CDR3 spans 12 amino acids. CDR1 and CDR2 (germline): SGHNT, YENEEA. Losses at the gene ends were 5 bases for V and 10 bases for J; bases not matched to a gene: 4. The CDR3 nucleotides read TGTGCCAGCAGCCGGACTAGCCTAGAGCAGTTCTTC. Translated, it gives CASSRTSLEQFF.

About this clone: Compared with germline, one end of the junction differs, possibly owing to a read error. V gene TRBV5-1 combines with J gene TRBJ2-3; 9 bases are a match to TRBD2. The length of the CDR3 is 15 residues. Germline loops: CDR1 SGHRS, CDR2 YFSETQ. CDR3 sequence (DNA): TGCGTCAGCAGGGTGGATAGCGGGAGAACAGATACGCAGTATTTT. The encoded protein is CVSRVDSGRTDTQYF.

The chain is built from TRBV7-9 and TRBJ1-3, with D perhaps matching TRBD1 (5 bases). The ends were cut back, 2 bases at V and 0 bases at J, with 14 bases in the middle. Germline V lookup: CDR1 SEHNR, CDR2 FQNEAQ (reference sequence). The CDR3 has 17 amino acids. In nucleotides, the CDR3 is TGTGCCAGCAGCTTATACCTACAGGTCAACTCTGGAAACACCATATATTTT. It is translated as CASSLYLQVNSGNTIYF. The entire variable domain, with the rest obtained from reference TRBV7-9 and TRBJ1-3, is as follows: DTGVSQNPRHKITKRGQNVTFRCDPISEHNRLYWYRQTLGQGPEFLTYFQNEAQLEKSRLLSDRFSAERPKGSFSTLEIQRTEQGDSAMYLCASSLYLQVNSGNTIYFGEGSWLTVV.

The rearrangement links TRBV20-1 to TRBJ2-1; no clear D gene. Germline V gene lookup returns CDR1 DFQATT and CDR2 SNEGSKA (reference sequence). The CDR3 is 10 amino acids. The germline V and J ends were trimmed by 7 bases and 7 bases, with 8 bases remaining between them. The CDR3 loop is CSGQANEQFF. In nucleotides, the CDR3 is TGCAGTGGTCAAGCGAATGAGCAGTTCTTC.

V usage is TRBV6-1 and J usage is TRBJ2-2; no reliable D call. V shed 2 bases and J shed 3 bases, with 7 bases lying between them. The CDR3 runs 14 residues. Germline CDR1 is MNHNS and CDR2 is SASEGT. The CDR3 loop is CASSEQKYTGELFF. CDR3 coding DNA: TGTGCCAGCAGTGAACAGAAATACACCGGGGAGCTGTTTTTT.

The CDR3 coding sequence is TGTGCCAGTAGTGCGGACTGGGAAGACTACGAGCAGTACTTC. Its protein product is CASSADWEDYEQYF. The V call is TRBV19, the J call TRBJ2-7, with D possibly being TRBD2 (5 bases). The CDR3 runs to 14 residues. Germline CDR1 is LNHDA and CDR2 is SQIVND (reference sequence). Trimming left V 5 bases short and J 3 bases short, with 14 bases between.

The V call is TRBV30, the J call TRBJ2-1, with D uncertain. Germline loops: CDR1 GTSNPN, CDR2 SVGIG (reference sequence). Trimming shortened V by 5 bases and J by 5 bases, and 13 bases separated the two germline ends. This CDR3 spans 13 amino acids. Written as DNA, the CDR3 is TGTGCCTGGGAGTTAAACGTCGACAATGAGCAGTTCTTC. Translated: CAWELNVDNEQFF.

V is TRBV5-1 and J is TRBJ2-3, with 13 bases fitting TRBD2. The V gene's germline CDR1 is SGHRS and CDR2 YFSETQ. The CDR3 spans 14 residues. The ends lost 4 bases at V and 4 bases at J; junction bases unmatched: 0. CDR3 bases: TGCGCCAGCAGCGGACTAGCGGGAGCAGATACGCAGTATTTT. This sequence encodes CASSGLAGADTQYF.

This clone was detected ten times or more. The J gene is TRBJ1-5, the V gene TRBV2; D call uncertain. This CDR3 has 14 amino acids. V lost 4 bases, J lost 10 bases, and 17 bases lay in between. Germline V lookup: CDR1 SNHLY, CDR2 FYNNEI. The CDR3 DNA reads TGTGCCAGCAGTGGCCTGTTTGGCTCGGGACCCCAGCATTTT. It specifies CASSGLFGSGPQHF. The full variable domain, completed using reference TRBV2 and TRBJ1-5, is EPEVTQTPSHQVTQMGQEVILRCVPISNHLYFYWYRQILGQKVEFLVSFYNNEISEKSEIFDDQFSVERPDGSNFTLKIRSTKLEDSAMYFCASSGLFGSGPQHFGDGTRLSIL.

The V call is TRBV5-1, the J call TRBJ1-2; TRBD1 matches 8 bases. This CDR3 is built from 13 residues. Trimming removed 4 bases from V and 7 bases from J; junction bases left unmatched: 6. Looked up from germline, CDR1 is SGHRS and CDR2 is YFSETQ. The chain's CDR3 is CASSVGQGGGYTF. The DNA of the CDR3 is TGCGCCAGCAGCGTAGGACAGGGAGGTGGCTACACCTTC.

J is TRBJ2-3 and V is TRBV15; 9 bases are shared with TRBD2. The CDR3 consists of 14 residues. Germline CDR1 LNHNV, CDR2 YYDKDF (reference sequence). The V and J ends lost 6 bases and 1 base, in that order; junction bases with no gene match: 2. CDR3 nucleotide sequence: TGTGCCACCAGAGTAGCGGGAGGCACAGATACGCAGTATTTT. Its translation: CATRVAGGTDTQYF.

This sequence joins TRBV7-8 and TRBJ2-5; TRBD2 agrees at 11 bases. V lost 5 bases and J lost 4; bases outside the gene matches: 12. The germline V gene encodes CDR1 SGHVS and CDR2 FQNEAQ. This CDR3 has 17 amino acids. CDR3 residues: CASSPRLAGSMGETQYF. The CDR3 DNA reads as TGTGCCAGCAGCCCTAGACTAGCGGGAAGTATGGGAGAGACCCAGTACTTC.

The rearrangement links TRBV7-6 to TRBJ1-1; 7 bases are shared with TRBD1. This CDR3 region has 15 residues. J gave up 5 bases and V 5 bases, and 11 bases lay outside the gene matches. Germline loops: CDR1 SGHVS, CDR2 FNYEAQ. The CDR3 sequence is CASSAEGAQGTEAFF. CDR3 bases: TGTGCCAGCAGCGCCGAGGGGGCGCAAGGGACTGAAGCTTTCTTT.

V usage is TRBV5-1 and J usage is TRBJ2-5, with 7 bases aligning to TRBD2. Unmatched junction bases numbered 14, after V lost 1 base and J lost 5 bases. The CDR3 spans 17 residues. CDR1 and CDR2 (germline): SGHRS, YFSETQ. CDR3 sequence: CASSLSVSGVPGETQYF. As DNA, the CDR3 is TGCGCCAGCAGCTTGTCTGTGAGCGGGGTTCCTGGGGAGACCCAGTACTTC.

The V and J genes are TRBV7-2 and TRBJ2-7, with 8 bases that match TRBD2. Germline CDR1 and CDR2: SGHTA and FQGNSA. Trimming took 4 bases from V and 4 from J; bases not matched to a gene: 15. The CDR3 extends over 17 amino acids. CDR3 region: CASSSRGQAGVKYEQYF. CDR3 coding DNA: TGTGCCAGCAGCTCCCGAGGTCAAGCGGGAGTGAAGTACGAGCAGTACTTC. Filled out from reference TRBV7-2 and TRBJ2-7, the complete variable domain reads GAGVSQSPSNKVTEKGKDVELRCDPISGHTALYWYRQSLGQGLEFLIYFQGNSAPDKSGLPSDRFSAERTGGSVSTLTIQRTQQEDSAVYLCASSSRGQAGVKYEQYFGPGTRLTVT.

The V gene is TRBV18, the J gene TRBJ2-2, with unresolved D. V was trimmed by 3 bases and J by 2 bases, leaving 7 bases between them. Germline V gene data show CDR1 as KGHSH and CDR2 as LQKENI. This CDR3 contains 14 residues. The CDR3 protein is CASSPVRNTGELFF. The CDR3 bases are TGTGCCAGCTCACCGGTACGAAACACCGGGGAGCTGTTTTTT.

This chain uses TRBV18 with TRBJ2-4; maybe TRBD2 (6 bases). The germline CDR1 and CDR2 sequences are KGHSH and LQKENI. The CDR3 is made up of 16 amino acids. Trimming cost V 3 bases and J 1 base, with 13 bases left between them. The CDR3 spells CASSPPGGAAKNIQYF. CDR3 DNA sequence: TGTGCCAGCTCACCGCCCGGAGGGGCCGCCAAAAACATTCAGTACTTC. The complete variable domain, with remaining parts taken from reference TRBV18 and TRBJ2-4, reads NAGVMQNPRHLVRRRGQEARLRCSPMKGHSHVYWYRQLPEEGLKFMVYLQKENIIDESGMPKERFSAEFPKEGPSILRIQQVVRGDSAAYFCASSPPGGAAKNIQYFGAGTRLSVL.

This clone was recorded only once. V and J are TRBV4-2 and TRBJ2-3; 7 bases match TRBD2. In germline, CDR1 is LGHNA, CDR2 YNFKEQ. The V segment lost 2 bases and the J segment 3 bases; nucleotides outside the gene matches: 8. The CDR3 totals 16 residues. CDR3 sequence: CASSQLAAPGTDTQYF. DNA for the CDR3: TGTGCCAGCAGCCAACTAGCGGCCCCCGGGACAGATACGCAGTATTTT.

The rearrangement uses TRBV2 and TRBJ1-1, with unresolved D. The CDR3 is made up of 13 amino acids. The germline gives CDR1 SNHLY, CDR2 FYNNEI. V was clipped by 6 bases and J by 0 bases, with 8 bases between them. CDR3 loop: CASRNSMNTEAFF. CDR3 in DNA: TGTGCCAGCAGGAACAGCATGAACACTGAAGCTTTCTTT. Complete variable domain (other parts from reference TRBV2 and TRBJ1-1): EPEVTQTPSHQVTQMGQEVILRCVPISNHLYFYWYRQILGQKVEFLVSFYNNEISEKSEIFDDQFSVERPDGSNFTLKIRSTKLEDSAMYFCASRNSMNTEAFFGQGTRLTVV.

The chain carries TRBV10-3 and TRBJ2-5; 8 bases match TRBD1. With V trimmed by 6 bases and J by 3 bases, 6 bases remained unmatched. This CDR3 has 14 residues. Germline values: CDR1 ENHRY, CDR2 SYGVKD. This CDR3 is CAIRDDRGEETQYF. CDR3 nucleotides: TGTGCCATCAGGGATGACAGGGGTGAAGAGACCCAGTACTTC.

The rearrangement links TRBV4-3 to TRBJ1-3, with D perhaps TRBD1 (5 bases). This CDR3 has 16 amino acids. V lost 1 base and J lost 1, with 11 bases in between. Germline V gene lookup returns CDR1 LGHNA and CDR2 YSLEER. CDR3: CASSQVGDRSGNTIYF. CDR3 coding DNA: TGCGCCAGCAGCCAAGTGGGTGACAGATCTGGAAACACCATATATTTT.

The genes are TRBV7-9 and TRBJ2-5; 9 bases are a match to TRBD1. Germline V gene sequence: CDR1 SEHNR, CDR2 FQNEAQ (reference sequence). The V and J ends lost 4 bases and 3 bases, in that order; junction bases with no gene match: 6. CDR3 length equals 15 residues. The CDR3 sequence: CASSYRTGDEETQYF. The DNA for the CDR3 is TGTGCCAGCAGCTACCGGACAGGGGACGAAGAGACCCAGTACTTC.